Described below is a single T cell receptor (beta chain) sequence and its context. No antigen is known for it. Naive CD8 isolation took CD45RO-negative cells positively selected for CCR7 and excluded terminally differentiated effector memory CD45RA+ cells. The data belong to a study of shared clonotypes between healthy human individuals. Study results and limitations: Enrolling few donors narrowed the genetic and exposure-history diversity that was represented.

There are 20 residues in the CDR3. Trimming removed 0 bases at V and 2 bases at J, with 24 bases between. Here immunoSEQ multiplex PCR was the method, and the copy in TCRdb shows in-frame clones only, minus some. This sample has hundreds of thousands of clones, with roughly 95% found just once. Sequenced material: naive CD8+ T cells sorted from blood. This sequence was found in a woman between 25 and 40 years old in good health. This sequence joins TRBV5-3 and TRBJ1-5; D possibly corresponds to TRBD1 (6 bases). TRBV5-3 is known as an ORF, though its function is uncertain. The CDR3 spells CARSLVHSRTERSCNQPQHF. The CDR3 nucleotides are TGTGCCAGAAGCTTGGTGCACTCACGGACAGAAAGGAGTTGCAATCAGCCCCAGCATTTT.